The 4 T cell receptor beta chains below come from one sample, sequenced in a study of control samples from healthy donors and cancer patients. The repertoire was sequenced with immunoSEQ multiplex PCR; TCRdb's copy has only in-frame clones and lacks some. In the table there are roughly 130,000 clones, around 94% of which are singletons. Sequenced input: PBMCs. The receptors derive from a man in his fifties or sixties with colorectal cancer.

V gene TRBV6-5 combines with J gene TRBJ2-5; a possible D gene is TRBD1 (5 bases). In germline, CDR1 is MNHEY, CDR2 SVGAGI. CDR3 size: 13 residues. Trimming left V 5 bases short and J 4 bases short, with 11 bases between. The CDR3 sequence: CASSPVGPETQYF. In DNA, the CDR3 is TGTGCCAGCAGTCCGGTGGGGCCAGAGACCCAGTACTTC.

This clone was seen just once. The CDR3 coding sequence is TGCGCCAGCAGCTTGGACGGCCCTAACTATGGCTACACCTTC. Residues: CASSLDGPNYGYTF. V usage is TRBV5-1 and J usage is TRBJ1-2; D gene unclear. This CDR3 region has 14 residues. Germline assignment: CDR1 SGHRS and CDR2 YFSETQ. The V end lost 0 bases, the J end lost 0 bases, and 6 bases lay between the germline ends.

V gene TRBV6-2 or TRBV6-3 combines with J gene TRBJ1-5, with D tentatively TRBD1 (5 bases). The germline V and J ends were trimmed by 6 bases and 6 bases, with 12 bases remaining between them. Germline CDR1 MNHEY, CDR2 SVGEGT. CDR3 length: 13 residues. CDR3 sequence: CASSNSGTQPQHF. DNA of the CDR3: TGTGCCAGCAGCAATTCAGGGACTCAGCCCCAGCATTTT.

This chain connects TRBV6-5 to TRBJ1-2; TRBD1 matches at 8 bases. The CDR3 loop spans 15 amino acids. The ends lost 6 bases at V and 3 bases at J; junction bases unmatched: 9. Looked up from germline, CDR1 is MNHEY and CDR2 is SVGAGI. CDR3 amino acids: CASRLEAGGDYGYTF. As DNA, the CDR3 is TGTGCCAGCAGATTGGAAGCAGGGGGCGACTATGGCTACACCTTC.